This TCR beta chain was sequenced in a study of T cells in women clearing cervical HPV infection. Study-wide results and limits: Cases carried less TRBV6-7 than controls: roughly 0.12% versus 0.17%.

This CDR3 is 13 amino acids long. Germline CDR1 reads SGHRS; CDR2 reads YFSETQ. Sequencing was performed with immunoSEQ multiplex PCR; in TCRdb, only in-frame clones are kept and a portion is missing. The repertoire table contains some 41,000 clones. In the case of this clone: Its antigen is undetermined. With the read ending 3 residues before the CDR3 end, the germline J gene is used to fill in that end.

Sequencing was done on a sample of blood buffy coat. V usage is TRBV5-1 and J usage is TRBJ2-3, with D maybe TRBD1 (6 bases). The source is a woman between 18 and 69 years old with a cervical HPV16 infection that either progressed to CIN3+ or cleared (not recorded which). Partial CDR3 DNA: TGCGCCAGCAGCTACACAGGGTCCGAGACG. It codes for CASSYTGSET. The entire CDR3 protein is CASSYTGSETQYF.